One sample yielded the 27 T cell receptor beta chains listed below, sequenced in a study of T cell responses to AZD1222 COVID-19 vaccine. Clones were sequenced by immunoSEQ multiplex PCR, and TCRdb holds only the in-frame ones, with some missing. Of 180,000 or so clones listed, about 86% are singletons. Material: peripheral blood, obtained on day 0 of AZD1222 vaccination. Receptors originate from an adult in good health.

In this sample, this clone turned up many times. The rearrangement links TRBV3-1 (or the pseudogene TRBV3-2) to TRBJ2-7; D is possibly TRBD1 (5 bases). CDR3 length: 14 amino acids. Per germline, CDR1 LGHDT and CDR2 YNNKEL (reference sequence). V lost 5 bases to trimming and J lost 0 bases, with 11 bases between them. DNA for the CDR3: TGTGCCAGCAGCTTCCGACAGAGCTCCTACGAGCAGTACTTC. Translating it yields CASSFRQSSYEQYF.

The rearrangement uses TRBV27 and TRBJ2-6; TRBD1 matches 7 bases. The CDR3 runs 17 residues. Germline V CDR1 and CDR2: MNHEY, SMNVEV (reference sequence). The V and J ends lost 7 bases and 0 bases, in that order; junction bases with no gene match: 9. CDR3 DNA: TGTGCCAGCACCCGATGGGGGACAGACTCTGGGGCCAACGTCCTGACTTTC. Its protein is CASTRWGTDSGANVLTF. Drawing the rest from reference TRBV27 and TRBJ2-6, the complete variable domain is EAQVTQNPRYLITVTGKKLTVTCSQNMNHEYMSWYRQDPGLGLRQIYYSMNVEVTDKGDVPEGYKVSRKEKRNFPLILESPSPNQTSLYFCASTRWGTDSGANVLTFGAGSRLTVL.

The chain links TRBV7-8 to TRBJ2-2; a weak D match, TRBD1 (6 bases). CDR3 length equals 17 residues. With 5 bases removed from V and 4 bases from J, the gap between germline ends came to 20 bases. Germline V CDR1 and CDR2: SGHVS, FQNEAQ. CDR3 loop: CASSPSNRVPSTGELFF. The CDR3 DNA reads TGTGCCAGCAGCCCATCCAACAGGGTACCTAGCACCGGGGAGCTGTTTTTT.

The CDR3 DNA follows: TGTGCCAGCAGCCCTCGGGGACGGAGAGAGTACAATGAGCAGTTCTTC. It encodes CASSPRGRREYNEQFF. The chain combines TRBV9 with TRBJ2-1; D possibly uses TRBD1 or TRBD2 (5 bases each). The CDR3 has 16 residues. Germline values: CDR1 SGDLS, CDR2 YYNGEE. Trimming removed 4 bases at V and 4 bases at J, with 18 bases between.

In DNA form, the CDR3 reads TGTGCCAGCAGCCAAGATGTCCGTAACACCGGGGAGCTGTTTTTT. It specifies CASSQDVRNTGELFF. J is TRBJ2-2 and V is TRBV14; the D is unclear. V shed 0 bases and J shed 2 bases, with 7 bases lying between them. Per germline, CDR1 SGHDN and CDR2 FVKESK. CDR3 length equals 15 residues.

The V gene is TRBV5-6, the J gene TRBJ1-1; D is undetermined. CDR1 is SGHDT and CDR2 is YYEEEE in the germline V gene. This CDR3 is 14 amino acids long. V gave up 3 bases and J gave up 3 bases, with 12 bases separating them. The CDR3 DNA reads TGTGCCAGCAGCTGGAGGGCAGGTTACACTGAAGCTTTCTTT. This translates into CASSWRAGYTEAFF.

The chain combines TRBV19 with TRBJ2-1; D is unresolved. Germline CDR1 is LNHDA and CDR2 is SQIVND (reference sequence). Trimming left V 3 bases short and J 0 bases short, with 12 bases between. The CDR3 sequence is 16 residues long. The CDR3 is CASSMYTASSYNEQFF. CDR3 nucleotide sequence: TGTGCCAGTAGTATGTATACTGCGAGCTCCTACAATGAGCAGTTCTTC.

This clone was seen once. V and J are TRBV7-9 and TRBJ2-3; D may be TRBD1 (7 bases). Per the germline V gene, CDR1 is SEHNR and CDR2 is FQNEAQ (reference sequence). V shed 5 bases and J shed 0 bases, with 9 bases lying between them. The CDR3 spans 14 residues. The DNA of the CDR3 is TGTGCCAGCAGCGCGGGACAGAGCACAGATACGCAGTATTTT. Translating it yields CASSAGQSTDTQYF.

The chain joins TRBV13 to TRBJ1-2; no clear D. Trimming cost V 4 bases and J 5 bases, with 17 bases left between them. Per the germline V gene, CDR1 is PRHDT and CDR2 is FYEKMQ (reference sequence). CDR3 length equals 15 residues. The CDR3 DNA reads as TGTGCCAGCAGCTCCTATTCGAAGGGAGAGTATGGCTACACCTTC. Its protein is CASSSYSKGEYGYTF.

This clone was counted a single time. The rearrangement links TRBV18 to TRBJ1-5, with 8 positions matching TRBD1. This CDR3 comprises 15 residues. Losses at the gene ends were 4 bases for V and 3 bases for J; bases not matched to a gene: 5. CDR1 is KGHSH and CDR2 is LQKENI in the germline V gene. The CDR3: CASSRQGNPNQPQHF. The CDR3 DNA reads TGTGCCAGCTCACGACAGGGGAATCCCAATCAGCCCCAGCATTTT.

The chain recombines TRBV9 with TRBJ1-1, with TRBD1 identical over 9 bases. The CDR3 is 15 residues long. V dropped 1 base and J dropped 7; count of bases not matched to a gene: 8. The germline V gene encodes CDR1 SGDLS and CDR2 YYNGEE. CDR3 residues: CASSVIGQGSGEAFF. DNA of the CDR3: TGTGCCAGCAGCGTAATCGGACAGGGGTCCGGTGAAGCTTTCTTT.

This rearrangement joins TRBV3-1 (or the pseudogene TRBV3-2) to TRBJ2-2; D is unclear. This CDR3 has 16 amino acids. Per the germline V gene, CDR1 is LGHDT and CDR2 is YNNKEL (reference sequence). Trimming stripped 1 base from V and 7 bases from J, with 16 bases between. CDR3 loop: CASSQGAGGRGGELFF. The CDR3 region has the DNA TGTGCCAGCAGCCAAGGGGCCGGCGGTCGAGGCGGGGAGCTGTTTTTT.

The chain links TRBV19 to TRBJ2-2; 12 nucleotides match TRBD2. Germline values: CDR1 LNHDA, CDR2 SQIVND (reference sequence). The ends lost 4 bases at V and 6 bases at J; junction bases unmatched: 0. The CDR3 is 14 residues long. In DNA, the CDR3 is TGTGCCAGTAGTACTAGCGGGGGGGCCGGGGAGCTGTTTTTT. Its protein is CASSTSGGAGELFF.

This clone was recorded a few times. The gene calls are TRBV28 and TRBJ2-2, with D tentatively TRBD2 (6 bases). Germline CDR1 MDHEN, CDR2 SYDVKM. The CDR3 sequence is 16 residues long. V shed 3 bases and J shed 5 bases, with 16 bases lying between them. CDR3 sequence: CASSFSRGGWTGELFF. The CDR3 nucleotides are TGTGCCAGCAGTTTTTCGCGGGGCGGATGGACCGGGGAGCTGTTTTTT.

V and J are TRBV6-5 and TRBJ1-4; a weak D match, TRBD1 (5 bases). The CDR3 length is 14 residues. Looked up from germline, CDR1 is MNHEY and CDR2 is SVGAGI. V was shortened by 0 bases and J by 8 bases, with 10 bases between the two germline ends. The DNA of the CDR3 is TGTGCCAGCAGTTACTCTCAGGGTTGGGAAAAACTGTTTTTT. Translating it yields CASSYSQGWEKLFF.

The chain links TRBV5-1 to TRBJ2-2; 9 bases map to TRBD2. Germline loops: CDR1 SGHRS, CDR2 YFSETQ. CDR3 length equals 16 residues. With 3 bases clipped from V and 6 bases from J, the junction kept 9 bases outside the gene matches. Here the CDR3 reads CASSSGGGGASGELFF. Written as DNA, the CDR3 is TGCGCCAGCAGCTCCGGCGGCGGGGGGGCCTCCGGGGAGCTGTTTTTT.

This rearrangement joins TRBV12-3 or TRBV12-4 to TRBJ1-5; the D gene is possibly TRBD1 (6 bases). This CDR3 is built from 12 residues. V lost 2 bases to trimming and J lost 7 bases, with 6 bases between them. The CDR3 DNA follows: TGTGCCAGCAGTTTACAGGGGCAGCCCCAGCATTTT. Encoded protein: CASSLQGQPQHF.

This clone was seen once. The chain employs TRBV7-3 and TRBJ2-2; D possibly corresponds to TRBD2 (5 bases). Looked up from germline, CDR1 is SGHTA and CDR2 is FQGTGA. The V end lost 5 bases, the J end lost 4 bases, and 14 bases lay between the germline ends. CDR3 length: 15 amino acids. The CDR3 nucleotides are TGTGCCAGCAGCATCGGACTGGCTTCCACCGGGGAGCTGTTTTTT. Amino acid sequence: CASSIGLASTGELFF.

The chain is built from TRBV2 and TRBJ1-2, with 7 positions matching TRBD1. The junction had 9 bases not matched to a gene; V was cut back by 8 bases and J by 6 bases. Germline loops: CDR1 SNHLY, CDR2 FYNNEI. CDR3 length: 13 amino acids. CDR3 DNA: TGTGCCAGCCAGTTAGTCAGGGGGAATGGCTACACCTTC. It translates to CASQLVRGNGYTF.

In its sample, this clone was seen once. CDR3 nucleotides: TGTGCCAGCAGTCCACGGTTGGGGAGTCAGCCCCAGCATTTT. It specifies CASSPRLGSQPQHF. The V gene is TRBV6-5, the J gene TRBJ1-5; D not certain. Germline values: CDR1 MNHEY, CDR2 SVGAGI. This CDR3 has 14 amino acids. Trimming stripped 5 bases from V and 6 bases from J, with 14 bases between.

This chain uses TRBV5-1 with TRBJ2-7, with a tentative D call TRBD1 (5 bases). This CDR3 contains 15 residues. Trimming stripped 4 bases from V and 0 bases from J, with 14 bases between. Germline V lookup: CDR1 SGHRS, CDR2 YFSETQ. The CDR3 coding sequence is TGCGCCAGCAGCCCGGAGACAGTTAACTCCTACGAGCAGTACTTC. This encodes CASSPETVNSYEQYF.

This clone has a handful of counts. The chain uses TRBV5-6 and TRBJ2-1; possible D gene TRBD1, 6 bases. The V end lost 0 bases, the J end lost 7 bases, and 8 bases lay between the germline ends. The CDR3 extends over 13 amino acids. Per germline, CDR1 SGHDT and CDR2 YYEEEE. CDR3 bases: TGTGCCAGCAGCTTGGACAGGGTAAATGAGCAGTTCTTC. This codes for CASSLDRVNEQFF. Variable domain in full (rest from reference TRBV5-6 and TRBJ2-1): DAGVTQSPTHLIKTRGQQVTLRCSPKSGHDTVSWYQQALGQGPQFIFQYYEEEERQRGNFPDRFSGHQFPNYSSELNVNALLLGDSALYLCASSLDRVNEQFFGPGTRLTVL.

The CDR3 spells CASSQGLLDTQYF. Written as DNA, the CDR3 is TGTGCCAGCAGTCAGGGCCTACTCGATACGCAGTATTTT. The chain employs TRBV6-6 and TRBJ2-3, with D tentatively TRBD1 (5 bases). The CDR3 is 13 amino acids. Looked up from germline, CDR1 is MNHNY and CDR2 is SVGAGI (reference sequence). V lost 5 bases and J 6 bases, leaving 12 bases between the germline ends.

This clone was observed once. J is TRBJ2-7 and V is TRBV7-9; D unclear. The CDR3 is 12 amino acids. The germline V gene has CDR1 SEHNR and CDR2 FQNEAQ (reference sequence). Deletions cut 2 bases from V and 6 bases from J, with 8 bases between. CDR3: CASSLTPGEQYF. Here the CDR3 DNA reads TGTGCCAGCAGCTTAACCCCTGGCGAGCAGTACTTC.

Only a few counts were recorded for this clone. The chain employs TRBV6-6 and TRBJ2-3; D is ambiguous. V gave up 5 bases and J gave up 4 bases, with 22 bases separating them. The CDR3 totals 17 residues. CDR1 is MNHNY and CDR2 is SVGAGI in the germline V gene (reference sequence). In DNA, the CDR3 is TGTGCCAGCAGTCAAAGCCGGAAAACATCAAGGCCAGATACGCAGTATTTT. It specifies CASSQSRKTSRPDTQYF.

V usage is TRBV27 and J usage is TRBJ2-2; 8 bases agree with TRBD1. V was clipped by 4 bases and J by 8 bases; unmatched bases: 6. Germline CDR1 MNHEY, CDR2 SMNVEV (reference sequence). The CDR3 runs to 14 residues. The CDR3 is CASSWDRSLGELFF. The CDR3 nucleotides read TGTGCCAGCAGTTGGGACAGGAGTTTGGGGGAGCTGTTTTTT.

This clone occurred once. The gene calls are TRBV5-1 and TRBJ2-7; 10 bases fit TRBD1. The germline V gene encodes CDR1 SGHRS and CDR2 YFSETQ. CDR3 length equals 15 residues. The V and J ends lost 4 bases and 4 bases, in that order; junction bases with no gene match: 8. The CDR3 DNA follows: TGCGCCAGCAGCAACCAGGGACAGGGGCCATACGAGCAGTACTTC. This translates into CASSNQGQGPYEQYF.